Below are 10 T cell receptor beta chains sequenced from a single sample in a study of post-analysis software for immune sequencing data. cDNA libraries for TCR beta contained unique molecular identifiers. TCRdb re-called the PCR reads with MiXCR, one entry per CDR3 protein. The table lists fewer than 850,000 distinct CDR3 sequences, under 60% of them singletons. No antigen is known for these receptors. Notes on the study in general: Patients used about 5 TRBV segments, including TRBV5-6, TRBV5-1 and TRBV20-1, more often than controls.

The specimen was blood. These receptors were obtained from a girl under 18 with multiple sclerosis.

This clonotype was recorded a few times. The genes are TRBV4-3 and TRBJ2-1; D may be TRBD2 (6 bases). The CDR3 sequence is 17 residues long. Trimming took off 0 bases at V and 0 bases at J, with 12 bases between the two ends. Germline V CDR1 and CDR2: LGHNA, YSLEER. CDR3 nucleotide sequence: TGCGCCAGCAGCCAAGATCGGGACGGGAGCTCCTACAATGAGCAGTTCTTC. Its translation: CASSQDRDGSSYNEQFF.

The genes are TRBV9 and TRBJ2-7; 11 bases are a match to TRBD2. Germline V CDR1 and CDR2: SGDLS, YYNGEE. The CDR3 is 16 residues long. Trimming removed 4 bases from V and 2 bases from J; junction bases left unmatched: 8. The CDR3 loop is CASSNSGTSGTYEQYF. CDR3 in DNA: TGTGCCAGCAGCAACTCCGGGACTAGCGGAACCTACGAGCAGTACTTC.

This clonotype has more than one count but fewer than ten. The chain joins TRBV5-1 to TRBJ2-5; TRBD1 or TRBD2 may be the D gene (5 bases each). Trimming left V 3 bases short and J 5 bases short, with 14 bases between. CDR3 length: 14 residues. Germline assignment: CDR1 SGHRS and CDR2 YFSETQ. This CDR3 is CASSSGTDHETQYF. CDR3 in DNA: TGCGCCAGCAGCTCCGGGACGGATCATGAGACCCAGTACTTC.

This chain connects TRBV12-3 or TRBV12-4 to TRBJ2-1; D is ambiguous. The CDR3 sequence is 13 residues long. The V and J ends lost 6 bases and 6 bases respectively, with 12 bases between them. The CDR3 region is CASSHGLGNEQFF. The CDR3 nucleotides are TGTGCCAGCAGCCATGGGTTGGGCAATGAGCAGTTCTTC.

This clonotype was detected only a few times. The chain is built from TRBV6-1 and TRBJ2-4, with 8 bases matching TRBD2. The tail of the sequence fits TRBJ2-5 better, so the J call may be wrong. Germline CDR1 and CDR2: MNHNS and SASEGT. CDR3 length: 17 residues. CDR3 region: CASSLFPGRERQETQYF. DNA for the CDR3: TGTGCCAGTTCCCTTTTCCCCGGGAGGGAAAGGCAAGAGACCCAGTACTTC.

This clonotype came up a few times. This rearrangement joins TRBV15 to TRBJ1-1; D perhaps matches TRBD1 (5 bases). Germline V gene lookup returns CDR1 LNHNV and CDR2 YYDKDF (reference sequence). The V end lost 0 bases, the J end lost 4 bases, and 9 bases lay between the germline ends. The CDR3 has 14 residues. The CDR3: CATSRDAGRTEAFF. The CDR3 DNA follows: TGTGCCACCAGCAGAGATGCAGGGCGCACTGAAGCTTTCTTT.

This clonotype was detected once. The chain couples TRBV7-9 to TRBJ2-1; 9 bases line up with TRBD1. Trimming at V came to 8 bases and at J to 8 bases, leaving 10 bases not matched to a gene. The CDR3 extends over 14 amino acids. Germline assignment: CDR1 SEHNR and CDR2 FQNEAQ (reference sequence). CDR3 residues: CASGWGQGFDEQFF. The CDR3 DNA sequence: TGTGCCAGCGGCTGGGGACAGGGTTTCGATGAGCAGTTCTTC.

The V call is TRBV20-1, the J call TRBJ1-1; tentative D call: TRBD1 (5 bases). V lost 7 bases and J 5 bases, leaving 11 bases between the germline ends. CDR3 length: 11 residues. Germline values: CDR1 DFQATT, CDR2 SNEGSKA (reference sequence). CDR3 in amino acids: CSGVGGTEAFF. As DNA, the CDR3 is TGCAGTGGGGTGGGGGGGACTGAAGCTTTCTTT.

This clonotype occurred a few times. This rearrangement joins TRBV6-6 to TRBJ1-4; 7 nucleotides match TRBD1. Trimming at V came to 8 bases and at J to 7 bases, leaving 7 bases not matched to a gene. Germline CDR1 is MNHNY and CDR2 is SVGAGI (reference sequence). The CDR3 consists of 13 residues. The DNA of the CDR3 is TGTGCCAGCGGGGGACAGTTGGGTGAAAAACTGTTTTTT. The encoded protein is CASGGQLGEKLFF.

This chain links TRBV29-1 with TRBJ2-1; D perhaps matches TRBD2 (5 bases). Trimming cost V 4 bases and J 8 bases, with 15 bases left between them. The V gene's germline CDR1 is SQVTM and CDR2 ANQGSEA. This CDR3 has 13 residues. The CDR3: CSVAPSWEHEQFF. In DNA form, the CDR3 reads TGCAGCGTTGCTCCCTCTTGGGAGCATGAGCAGTTCTTC.